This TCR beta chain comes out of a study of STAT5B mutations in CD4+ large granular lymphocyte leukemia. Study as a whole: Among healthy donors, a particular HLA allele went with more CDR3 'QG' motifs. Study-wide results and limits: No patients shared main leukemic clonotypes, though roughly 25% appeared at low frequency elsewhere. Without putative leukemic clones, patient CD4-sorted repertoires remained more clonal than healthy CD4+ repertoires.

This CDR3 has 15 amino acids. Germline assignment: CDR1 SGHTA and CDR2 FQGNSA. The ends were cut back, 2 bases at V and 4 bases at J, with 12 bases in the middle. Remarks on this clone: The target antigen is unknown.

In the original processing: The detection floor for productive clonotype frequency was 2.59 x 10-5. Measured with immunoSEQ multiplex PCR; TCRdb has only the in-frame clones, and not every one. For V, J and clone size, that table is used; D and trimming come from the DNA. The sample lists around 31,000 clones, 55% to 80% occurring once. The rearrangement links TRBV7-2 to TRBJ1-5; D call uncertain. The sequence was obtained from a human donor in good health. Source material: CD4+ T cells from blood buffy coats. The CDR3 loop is CASSLMAGANQPQHF. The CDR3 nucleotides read TGTGCCAGCAGCTTAATGGCCGGAGCTAATCAGCCCCAGCATTTT.